These 7 T cell receptor beta chains were all obtained from the same sample, sequenced in a study of cytomegalovirus exposure and HLA in healthy donors. It was with 60 Vbeta and 13 Jbeta primers that the PCR ran. Measured with immunoSEQ multiplex PCR; TCRdb has only the in-frame clones, and not every one. The sample features roughly 120,000 clones, with roughly 3.5% in its top ten. Sequencing was carried out using PBMCs. The receptors come from a man younger than 30 in good health and CMV-seronegative.

The V gene is TRBV7-6, the J gene TRBJ1-1; D call uncertain. Germline values: CDR1 SGHVS, CDR2 FNYEAQ. The CDR3 runs 16 residues. Trimming took off 0 bases at V and 6 bases at J, with 17 bases between the two ends. The CDR3 loop reads CASSLALLHRESEAFF. CDR3 sequence (DNA): TGTGCCAGCAGCTTAGCTCTCTTACATAGGGAGTCTGAAGCTTTCTTT.

V and J are TRBV14 and TRBJ1-3; D not certain. The CDR3 loop spans 18 amino acids. With 0 bases removed from V and 5 bases from J, the gap between germline ends came to 20 bases. Germline CDR1 SGHDN, CDR2 FVKESK. The CDR3 DNA is TGTGCCAGCAGCCAAGATTACACAGCTAAACCACAGAGAAACACCATATATTTT. This sequence encodes CASSQDYTAKPQRNTIYF. The full variable domain, rest sourced from reference TRBV14 and TRBJ1-3, is EAGVTQFPSHSVIEKGQTVTLRCDPISGHDNLYWYRRVMGKEIKFLLHFVKESKQDESGMPNNRFLAERTGGTYSTLKVQPAELEDSGVYFCASSQDYTAKPQRNTIYFGEGSWLTVV.

The chain employs TRBV7-9 and TRBJ2-7, with D hard to call. Per the germline V gene, CDR1 is SEHNR and CDR2 is FQNEAQ (reference sequence). This CDR3 is 14 amino acids long. The V end was cut by 1 base, the J end by 1 base, with 8 bases between. The DNA for the CDR3 is TGTGCCAGCAGCTTAGGAGGTGAATCCTACGAGCAGTACTTC. Amino acid sequence: CASSLGGESYEQYF.

This sequence joins TRBV2 and TRBJ2-5; 7 nucleotides agree with TRBD1. The CDR3 spans 15 residues. V shed 4 bases and J 7 bases; nucleotides not matched to a gene: 12. Looked up from germline, CDR1 is SNHLY and CDR2 is FYNNEI. In nucleotides, the CDR3 is TGTGCCAGCAGTGCGGAGACAGGGCTTGTAGCGACCCAGTACTTC. It is translated as CASSAETGLVATQYF.

Remarks on this clone: The CDR3 does not end in the conserved phenylalanine or tryptophan, so this is likely a read error. V is TRBV5-6 and J is TRBJ2-7; 8 bases map to TRBD1. Germline CDR1 SGHDT, CDR2 YYEEEE. V gave up 5 bases and J gave up 5 bases; unmatched junction bases: 15. The CDR3 sequence is 16 residues long. Here the CDR3 DNA reads TGTGCCAGCAGTCCCGAAGGGCAGGGGGCATTAAACGAGCAGTACCTC. Translation: CASSPEGQGALNEQYL.

The chain employs TRBV6-6 and TRBJ1-1; the D is unclear. Trimming pared 6 bases from V and 4 bases from J, leaving 9 bases between. CDR3 size: 12 residues. The germline V gene encodes CDR1 MNHNY and CDR2 SVGAGI (reference sequence). CDR3 in amino acids: CASSRTSTEAFF. The CDR3 nucleotides are TGTGCCAGCAGCCGTACTTCCACTGAAGCTTTCTTT.

This chain links TRBV4-1 with TRBJ2-7, with 10 bases lining up with TRBD2. The CDR3 length is 18 residues. Germline V gene data show CDR1 as MGHRA and CDR2 as YSYEKL. The V segment lost 3 bases and the J segment 0 bases; nucleotides outside the gene matches: 11. CDR3 sequence (DNA): TGCGCCAGCAGCCAGGGGGGTAGCGGGGGGCGGAGCTCCTACGAGCAGTACTTC. This codes for CASSQGGSGGRSSYEQYF.